The source of this T cell receptor (beta chain) is a study of blood T cell repertoires in COVID-19. The assay was immunoSEQ multiplex PCR, and TCRdb's table has in-frame clones only and misses some. Here the sample spans hundreds of thousands of clones, 80% to 90% being singletons. V shed 0 bases, J shed 4 bases, and the junction held 1 base outside the gene matches. The germline V gene has CDR1 SGHTA and CDR2 FQGNSA. The CDR3 runs to 15 residues. Recovered status applied to Cohort 3 donors who had two consecutive negative PCRs. It also applied to those with clearance or with symptom resolution. The gene calls are TRBV7-2 and TRBJ2-2; 8 nucleotides match TRBD1. This sequence was found in a woman in her 30s who had recovered from COVID-19. Sequencing was done on a sample of PBMCs or T cells enriched from blood (not recorded which). The CDR3 region is CASSLATGVTGELFF. DNA of the CDR3: TGTGCCAGCAGCTTAGCGACAGGGGTCACCGGGGAGCTGTTTTTT.